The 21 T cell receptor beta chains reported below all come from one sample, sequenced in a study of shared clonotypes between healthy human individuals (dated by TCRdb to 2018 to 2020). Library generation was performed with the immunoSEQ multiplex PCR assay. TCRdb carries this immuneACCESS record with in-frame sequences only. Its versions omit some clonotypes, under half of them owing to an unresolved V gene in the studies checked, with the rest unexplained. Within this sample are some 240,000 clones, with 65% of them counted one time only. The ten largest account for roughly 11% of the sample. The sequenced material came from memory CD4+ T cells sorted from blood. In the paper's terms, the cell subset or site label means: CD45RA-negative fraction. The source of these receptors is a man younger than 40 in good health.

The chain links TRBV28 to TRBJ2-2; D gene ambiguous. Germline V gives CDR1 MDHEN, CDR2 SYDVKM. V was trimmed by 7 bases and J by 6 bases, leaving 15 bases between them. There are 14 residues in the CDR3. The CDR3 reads CASKDPRMAGELFF. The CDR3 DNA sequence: TGTGCCAGCAAAGATCCTAGAATGGCCGGGGAGCTGTTTTTT.

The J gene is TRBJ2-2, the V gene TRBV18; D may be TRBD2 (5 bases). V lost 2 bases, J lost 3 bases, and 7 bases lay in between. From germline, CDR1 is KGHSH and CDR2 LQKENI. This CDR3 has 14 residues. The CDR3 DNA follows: TGTGCCAGCTCACCAGGGCGGGACACCGGGGAGCTGTTTTTT. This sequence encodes CASSPGRDTGELFF.

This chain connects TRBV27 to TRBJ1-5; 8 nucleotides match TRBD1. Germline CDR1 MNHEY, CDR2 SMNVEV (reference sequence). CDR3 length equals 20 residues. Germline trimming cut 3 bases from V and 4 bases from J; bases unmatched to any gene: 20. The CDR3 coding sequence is TGTGCCAGCAGTTTTTCTGGGCCCGGGACCGGACAGGGCTTTAATCAGCCCCAGCATTTT. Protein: CASSFSGPGTGQGFNQPQHF.

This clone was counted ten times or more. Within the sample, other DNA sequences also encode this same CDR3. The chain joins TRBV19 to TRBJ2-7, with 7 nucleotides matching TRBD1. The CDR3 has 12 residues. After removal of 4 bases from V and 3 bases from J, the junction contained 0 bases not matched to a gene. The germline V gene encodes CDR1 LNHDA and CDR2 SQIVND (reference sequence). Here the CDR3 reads CASSRDSYEQYF. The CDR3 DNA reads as TGTGCCAGTAGTAGGGACAGCTACGAGCAGTACTTC.

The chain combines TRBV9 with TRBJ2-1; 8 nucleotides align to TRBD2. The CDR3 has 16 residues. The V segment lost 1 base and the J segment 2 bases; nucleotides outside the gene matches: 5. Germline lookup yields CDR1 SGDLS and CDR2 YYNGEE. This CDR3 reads CASSVTGLGAYNEQFF. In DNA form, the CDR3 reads TGTGCCAGCAGCGTAACGGGACTAGGGGCCTACAATGAGCAGTTCTTC.

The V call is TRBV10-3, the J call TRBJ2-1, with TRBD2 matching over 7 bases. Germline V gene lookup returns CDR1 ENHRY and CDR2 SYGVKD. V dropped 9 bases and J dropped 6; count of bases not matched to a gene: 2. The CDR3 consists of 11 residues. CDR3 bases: TGTGCCATGGGGAGGGCCAATGAGCAGTTCTTC. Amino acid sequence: CAMGRANEQFF.

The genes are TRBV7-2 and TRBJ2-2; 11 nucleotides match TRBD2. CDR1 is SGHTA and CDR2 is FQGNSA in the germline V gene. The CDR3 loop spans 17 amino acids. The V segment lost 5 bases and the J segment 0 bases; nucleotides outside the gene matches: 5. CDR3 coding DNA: TGTGCCAGCAGCATTTTAGCGGGAGGGGCGAACACCGGGGAGCTGTTTTTT. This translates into CASSILAGGANTGELFF.

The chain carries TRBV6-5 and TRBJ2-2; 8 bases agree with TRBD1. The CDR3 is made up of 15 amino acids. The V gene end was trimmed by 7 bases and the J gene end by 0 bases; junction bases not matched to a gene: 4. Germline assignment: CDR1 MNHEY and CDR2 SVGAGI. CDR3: CASKRTGTNTGELFF. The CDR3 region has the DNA TGTGCCAGCAAAAGGACAGGGACGAACACCGGGGAGCTGTTTTTT.

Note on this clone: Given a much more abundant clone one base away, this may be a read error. Written as DNA, the CDR3 is TGTGCCATTGTCCAGGGAAGCGGGAGGGATGGTGAGCAGTTCTTC. It yields the protein CAIVQGSGRDGEQFF. V is TRBV2 and J is TRBJ2-1; 10 nucleotides align to TRBD2. With V trimmed by 10 bases and J by 9 bases, 15 bases remained unmatched. Germline CDR1 SNHLY, CDR2 FYNNEI. The CDR3 consists of 15 residues.

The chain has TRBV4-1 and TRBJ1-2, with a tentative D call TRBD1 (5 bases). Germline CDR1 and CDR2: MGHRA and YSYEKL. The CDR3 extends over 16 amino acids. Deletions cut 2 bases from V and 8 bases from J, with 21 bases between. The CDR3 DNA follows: TGCGCCAGCAGCCAACTACCCCAGGACATCTTAGTAGGCTACACCTTC. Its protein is CASSQLPQDILVGYTF.

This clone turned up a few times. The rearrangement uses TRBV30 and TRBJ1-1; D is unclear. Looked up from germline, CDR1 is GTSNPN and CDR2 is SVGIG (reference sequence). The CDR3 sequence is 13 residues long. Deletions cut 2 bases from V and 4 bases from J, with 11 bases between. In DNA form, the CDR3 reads TGTGCCTGGAGTTTCGGTCGGTTCACTGAAGCTTTCTTT. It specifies CAWSFGRFTEAFF.

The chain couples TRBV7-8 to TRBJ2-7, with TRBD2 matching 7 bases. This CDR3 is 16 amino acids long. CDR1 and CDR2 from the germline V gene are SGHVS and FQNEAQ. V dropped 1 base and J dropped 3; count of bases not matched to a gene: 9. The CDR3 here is CASSLGLGGERYEQYF. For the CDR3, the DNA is TGTGCCAGCAGCTTAGGTTTGGGGGGGGAACGCTACGAGCAGTACTTC.

CDR3 DNA sequence: TGCGCCAGCAGCCAAGGAGGGGACTCGAGCGCAGCTTTCTTT. It translates to CASSQGGDSSAAFF. The J gene is TRBJ1-1, the V gene TRBV4-3; D may be TRBD1 (5 bases). The germline gives CDR1 LGHNA, CDR2 YSLEER. V lost 1 base to trimming and J lost 10 bases, with 16 bases between them. The CDR3 sequence is 14 residues long.

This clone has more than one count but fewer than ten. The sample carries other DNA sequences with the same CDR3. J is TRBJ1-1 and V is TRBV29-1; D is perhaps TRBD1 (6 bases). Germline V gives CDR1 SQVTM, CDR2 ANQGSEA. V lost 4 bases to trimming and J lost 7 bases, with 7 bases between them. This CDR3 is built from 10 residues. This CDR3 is CSVGTVEAFF. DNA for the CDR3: TGCAGCGTTGGGACAGTTGAAGCTTTCTTT.

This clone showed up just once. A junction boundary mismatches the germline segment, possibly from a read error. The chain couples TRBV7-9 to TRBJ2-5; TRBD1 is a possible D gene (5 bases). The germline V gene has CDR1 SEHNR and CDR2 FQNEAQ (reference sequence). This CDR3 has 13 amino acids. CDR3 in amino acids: CASSPDSPESQYF. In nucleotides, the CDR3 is TGTGCCAGCAGCCCCGACAGCCCAGAGTCCCAGTACTTC.

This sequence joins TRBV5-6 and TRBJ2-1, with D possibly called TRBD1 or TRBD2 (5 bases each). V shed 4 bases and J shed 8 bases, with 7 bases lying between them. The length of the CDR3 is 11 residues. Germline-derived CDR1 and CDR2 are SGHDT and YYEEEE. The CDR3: CASSRDHEQFF. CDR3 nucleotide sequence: TGTGCCAGCAGCCGGGACCATGAGCAGTTCTTC.

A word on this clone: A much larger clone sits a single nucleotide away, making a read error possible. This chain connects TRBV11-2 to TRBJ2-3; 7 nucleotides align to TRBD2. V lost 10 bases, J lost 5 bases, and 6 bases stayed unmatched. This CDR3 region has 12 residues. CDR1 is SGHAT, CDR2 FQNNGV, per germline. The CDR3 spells CANRLAGDTQYF. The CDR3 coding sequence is TGTGCCAACAGATTAGCGGGAGATACGCAGTATTTT.

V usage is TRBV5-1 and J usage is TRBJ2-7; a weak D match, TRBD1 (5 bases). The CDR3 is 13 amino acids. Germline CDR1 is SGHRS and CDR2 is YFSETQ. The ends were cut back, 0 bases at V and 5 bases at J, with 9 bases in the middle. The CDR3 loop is CASSLGQGDEQYF. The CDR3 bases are TGCGCCAGCAGCTTGGGGCAGGGCGACGAGCAGTACTTC.

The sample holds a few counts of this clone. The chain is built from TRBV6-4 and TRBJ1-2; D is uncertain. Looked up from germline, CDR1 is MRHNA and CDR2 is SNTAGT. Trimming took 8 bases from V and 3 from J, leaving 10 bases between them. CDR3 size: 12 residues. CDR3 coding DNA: TGTGCCAGCTTCGACAACTACTATGGCTACACCTTC. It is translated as CASFDNYYGYTF.

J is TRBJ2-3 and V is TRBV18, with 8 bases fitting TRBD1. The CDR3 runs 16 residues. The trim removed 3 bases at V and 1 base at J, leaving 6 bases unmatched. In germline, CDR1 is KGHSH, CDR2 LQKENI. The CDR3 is CASSPDRGKGTDTQYF. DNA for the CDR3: TGTGCCAGCTCACCCGACAGGGGAAAGGGCACAGATACGCAGTATTTT.

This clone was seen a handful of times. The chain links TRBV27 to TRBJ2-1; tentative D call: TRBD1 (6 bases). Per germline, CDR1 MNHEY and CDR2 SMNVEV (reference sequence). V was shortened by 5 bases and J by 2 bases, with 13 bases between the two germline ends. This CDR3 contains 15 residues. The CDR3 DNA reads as TGTGCCAGCAGTCCTGGACAGAAGACCTACAATGAGCAGTTCTTC. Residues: CASSPGQKTYNEQFF.